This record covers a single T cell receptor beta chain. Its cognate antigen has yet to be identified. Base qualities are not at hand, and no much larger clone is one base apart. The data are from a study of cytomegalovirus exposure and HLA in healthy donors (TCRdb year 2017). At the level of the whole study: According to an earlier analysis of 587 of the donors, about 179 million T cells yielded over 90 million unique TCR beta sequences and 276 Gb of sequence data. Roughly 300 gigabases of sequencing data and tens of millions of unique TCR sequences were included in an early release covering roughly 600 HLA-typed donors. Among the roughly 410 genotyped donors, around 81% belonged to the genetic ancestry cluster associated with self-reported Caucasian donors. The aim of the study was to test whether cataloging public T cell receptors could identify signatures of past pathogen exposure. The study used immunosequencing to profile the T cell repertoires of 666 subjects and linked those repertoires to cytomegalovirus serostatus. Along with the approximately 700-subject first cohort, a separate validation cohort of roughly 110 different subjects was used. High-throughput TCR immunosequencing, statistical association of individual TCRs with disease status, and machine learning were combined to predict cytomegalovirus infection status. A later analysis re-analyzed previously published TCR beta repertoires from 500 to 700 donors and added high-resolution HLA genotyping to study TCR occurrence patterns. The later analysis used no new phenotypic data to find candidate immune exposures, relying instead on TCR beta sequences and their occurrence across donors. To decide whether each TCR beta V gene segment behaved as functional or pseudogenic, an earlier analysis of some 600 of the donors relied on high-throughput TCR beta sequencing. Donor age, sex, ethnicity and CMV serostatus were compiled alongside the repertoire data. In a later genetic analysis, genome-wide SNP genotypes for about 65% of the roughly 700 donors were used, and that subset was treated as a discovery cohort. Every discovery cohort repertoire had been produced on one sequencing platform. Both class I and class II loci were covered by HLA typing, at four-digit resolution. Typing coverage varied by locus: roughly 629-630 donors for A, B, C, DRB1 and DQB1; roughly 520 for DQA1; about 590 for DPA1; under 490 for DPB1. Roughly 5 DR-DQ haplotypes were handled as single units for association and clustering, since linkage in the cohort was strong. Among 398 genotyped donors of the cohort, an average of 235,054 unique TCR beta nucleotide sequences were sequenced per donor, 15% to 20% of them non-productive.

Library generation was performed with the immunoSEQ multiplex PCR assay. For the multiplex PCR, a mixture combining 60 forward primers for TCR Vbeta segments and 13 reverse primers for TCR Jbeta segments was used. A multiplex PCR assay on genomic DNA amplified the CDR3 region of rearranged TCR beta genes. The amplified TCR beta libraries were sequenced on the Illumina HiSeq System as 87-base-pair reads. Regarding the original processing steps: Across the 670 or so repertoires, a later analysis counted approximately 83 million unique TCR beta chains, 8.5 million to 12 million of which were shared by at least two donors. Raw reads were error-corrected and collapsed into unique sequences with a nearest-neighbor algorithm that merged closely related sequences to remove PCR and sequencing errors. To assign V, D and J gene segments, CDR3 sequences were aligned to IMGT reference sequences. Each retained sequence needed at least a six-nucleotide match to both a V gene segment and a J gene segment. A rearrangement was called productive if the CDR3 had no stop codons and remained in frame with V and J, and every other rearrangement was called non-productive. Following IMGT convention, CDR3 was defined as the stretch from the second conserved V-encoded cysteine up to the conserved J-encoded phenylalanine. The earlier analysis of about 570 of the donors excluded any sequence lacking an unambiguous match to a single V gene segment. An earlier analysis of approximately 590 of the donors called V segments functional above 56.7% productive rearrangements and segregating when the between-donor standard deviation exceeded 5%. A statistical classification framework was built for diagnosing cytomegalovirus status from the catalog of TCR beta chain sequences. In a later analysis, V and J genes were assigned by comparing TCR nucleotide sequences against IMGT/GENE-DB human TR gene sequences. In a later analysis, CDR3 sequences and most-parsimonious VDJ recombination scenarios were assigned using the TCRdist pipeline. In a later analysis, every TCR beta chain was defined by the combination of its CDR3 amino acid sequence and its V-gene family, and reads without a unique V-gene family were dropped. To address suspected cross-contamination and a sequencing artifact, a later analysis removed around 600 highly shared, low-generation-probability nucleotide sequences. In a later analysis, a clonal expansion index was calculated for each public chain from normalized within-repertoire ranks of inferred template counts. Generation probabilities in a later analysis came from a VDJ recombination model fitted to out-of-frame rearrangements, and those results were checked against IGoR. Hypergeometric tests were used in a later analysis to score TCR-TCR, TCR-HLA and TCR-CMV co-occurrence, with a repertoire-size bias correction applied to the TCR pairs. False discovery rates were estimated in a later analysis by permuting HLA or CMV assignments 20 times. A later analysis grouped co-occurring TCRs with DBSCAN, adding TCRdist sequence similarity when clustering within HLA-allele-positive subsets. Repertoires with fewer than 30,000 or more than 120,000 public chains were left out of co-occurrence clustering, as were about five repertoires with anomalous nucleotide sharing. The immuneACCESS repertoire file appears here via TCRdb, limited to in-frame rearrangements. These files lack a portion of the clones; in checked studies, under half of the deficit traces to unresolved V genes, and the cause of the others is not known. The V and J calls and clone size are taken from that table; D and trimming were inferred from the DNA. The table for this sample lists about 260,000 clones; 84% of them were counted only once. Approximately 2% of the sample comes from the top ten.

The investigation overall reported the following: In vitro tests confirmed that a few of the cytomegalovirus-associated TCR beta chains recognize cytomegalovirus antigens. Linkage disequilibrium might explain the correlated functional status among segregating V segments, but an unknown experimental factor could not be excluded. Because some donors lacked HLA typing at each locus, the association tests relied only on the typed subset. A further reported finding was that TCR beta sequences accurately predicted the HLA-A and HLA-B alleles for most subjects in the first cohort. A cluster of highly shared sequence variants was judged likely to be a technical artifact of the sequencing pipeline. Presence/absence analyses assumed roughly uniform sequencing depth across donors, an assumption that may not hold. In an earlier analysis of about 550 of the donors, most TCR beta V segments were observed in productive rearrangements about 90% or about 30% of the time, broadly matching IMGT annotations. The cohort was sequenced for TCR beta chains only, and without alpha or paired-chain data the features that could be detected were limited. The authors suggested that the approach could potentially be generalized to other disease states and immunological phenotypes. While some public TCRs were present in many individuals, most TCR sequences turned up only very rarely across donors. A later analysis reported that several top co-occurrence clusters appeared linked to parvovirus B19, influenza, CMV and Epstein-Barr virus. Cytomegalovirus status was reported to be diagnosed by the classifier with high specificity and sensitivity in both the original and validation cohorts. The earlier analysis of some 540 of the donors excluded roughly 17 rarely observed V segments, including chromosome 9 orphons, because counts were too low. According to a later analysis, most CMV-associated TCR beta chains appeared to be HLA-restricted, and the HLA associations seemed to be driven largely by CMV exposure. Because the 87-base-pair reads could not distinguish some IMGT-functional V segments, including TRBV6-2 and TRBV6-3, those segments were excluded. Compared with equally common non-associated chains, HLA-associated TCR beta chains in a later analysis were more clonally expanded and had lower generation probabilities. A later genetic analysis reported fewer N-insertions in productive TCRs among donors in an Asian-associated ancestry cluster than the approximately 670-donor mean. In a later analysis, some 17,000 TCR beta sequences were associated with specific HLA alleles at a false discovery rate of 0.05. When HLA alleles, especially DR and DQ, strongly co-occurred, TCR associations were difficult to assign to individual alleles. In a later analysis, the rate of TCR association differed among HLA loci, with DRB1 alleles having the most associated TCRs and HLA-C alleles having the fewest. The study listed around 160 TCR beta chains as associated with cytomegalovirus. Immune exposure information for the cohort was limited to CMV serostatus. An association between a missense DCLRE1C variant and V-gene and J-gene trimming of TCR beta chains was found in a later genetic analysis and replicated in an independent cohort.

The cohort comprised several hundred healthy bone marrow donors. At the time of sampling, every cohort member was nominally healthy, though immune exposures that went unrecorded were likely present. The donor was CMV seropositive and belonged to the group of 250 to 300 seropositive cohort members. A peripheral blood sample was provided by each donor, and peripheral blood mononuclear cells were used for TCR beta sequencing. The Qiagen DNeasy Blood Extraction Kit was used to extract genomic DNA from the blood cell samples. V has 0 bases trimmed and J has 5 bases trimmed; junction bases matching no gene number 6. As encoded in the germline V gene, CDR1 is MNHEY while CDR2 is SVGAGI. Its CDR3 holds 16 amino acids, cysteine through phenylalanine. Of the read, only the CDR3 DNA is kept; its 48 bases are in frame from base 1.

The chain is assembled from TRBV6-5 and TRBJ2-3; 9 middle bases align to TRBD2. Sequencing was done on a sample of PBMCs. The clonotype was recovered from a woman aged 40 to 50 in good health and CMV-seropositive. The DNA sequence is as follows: TGTGCCAGCAGTTACTCGGGAGCGGGAGGTGGAGATACGCAGTATTTT. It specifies CASSYSGAGGGDTQYF.